This T cell receptor (beta chain) was profiled in a study of cytomegalovirus exposure and HLA in healthy donors. Broader study findings: Rare TCR sequences predominated, though certain public TCRs were found in many donors. Listed as cytomegalovirus-associated were 150 or so TCR beta chains.

Concerning this clone: The antigen is unknown.

This CDR3 has 13 amino acids. V lost 4 bases and J 4 bases, leaving 10 bases between the germline ends. Germline V gene sequence: CDR1 SGHVS, CDR2 FNYEAQ. Clones were sequenced by immunoSEQ multiplex PCR, and TCRdb holds only the in-frame ones, with some missing. This sample carries 100,000 to 120,000 clones, more than 70% of them seen once, and the ten largest clones take 1.5% to 2%. The V and J genes are TRBV7-6 and TRBJ1-1; D remains ambiguous. Sequenced: PBMCs. The TCR originated in a woman aged 18-29 years in good health and CMV-seronegative. CDR3 in amino acids: CASSSAGFTEAFF. In nucleotides, the CDR3 is TGTGCCAGCAGCTCGGCGGGGTTCACTGAAGCTTTCTTT.